This T cell receptor beta chain was recovered during a study of beta chain features in type 1 diabetes. As concerns this clone: Antigen unknown.

The CDR3 extends over 12 amino acids. Germline V gene lookup returns CDR1 SQVTM and CDR2 ANQGSEA. V gave up 6 bases and J gave up 8 bases, with 14 bases separating them. The entirety of the isolated RNA underwent reverse transcription, so expressed TCRB transcripts were sequenced. Clones were read by immunoSEQ multiplex PCR, and TCRdb kept only the in-frame ones, dropping some. This table has around 140,000 clones, about 13% appearing once. Regarding the study as a whole: Type 1 diabetes patients had TCRB CDR3s that were shorter (moderately but significantly so) in all four CD4+ subsets.

Each population that was sorted was more than 98% pure. The chain is built from TRBV29-1 and TRBJ2-1, with D maybe TRBD1 (5 bases). Sequenced material: central memory CD4+ T cells from blood. The TCR comes from a man between 18 and 35 years old with type 1 diabetes. The CDR3 DNA reads TGCAGCGTATCCGGTCAGGGCTATGAGCAGTTCTTC. It specifies CSVSGQGYEQFF.